This TCR beta chain was sequenced for a study of long-term antiretroviral therapy in people with HIV. Study-level results: For ART adherence, viral resistance and therapy changes, no data were available.

On this clone itself: Antigen specificity is unknown.

This CDR3 comprises 11 residues. Per germline, CDR1 ENHRY and CDR2 SYGVKD. Trimming stripped 7 bases from V and 6 bases from J, with 6 bases between. It was version v3.0 of the immunoSEQ assay that was run at survey level. The protocol was immunoSEQ multiplex PCR, while the TCRdb copy is restricted to in-frame clones and leaves out a portion. Here the sample spans approximately 29,000 clones, approximately 88% being singletons. The sample was unsorted PBMCs, taken 0.5 years after starting antiretroviral therapy. V is TRBV10-3 and J is TRBJ2-2; D gene uncertain. This TCR came from a woman aged 18 to 35 with HIV. The CDR3 region has the DNA TGTGCCATCAATGGGCCCGGGGAGCTGTTTTTT. It codes for CAINGPGELFF.